The 18 T cell receptor beta chains reported below all come from one sample, sequenced in a study of CD8 T cells in Susac syndrome. An input of roughly 0.5 to 1 ug of RNA was subjected to reverse transcription using random hexamers. TCRdb passed the immunoSEQ multiplex PCR reads through MiXCR, listing each CDR3 protein once. The repertoire has 130,000 to 150,000 distinct CDR3 sequences, almost 96% of them found once; the top ten carry over 0.065%. Sequenced input: CD4+ T cells from PBMCs. The receptor set was obtained from a human donor with Susac syndrome.

The gene calls are TRBV4-1 and TRBJ1-5; 7 nucleotides match TRBD1. CDR3 size: 14 residues. The V gene's germline CDR1 is MGHRA and CDR2 YSYEKL. Germline trimming cut 6 bases from V and 3 bases from J; bases unmatched to any gene: 5. CDR3 nucleotide sequence: TGCGCCAGCAGTCCACAGGGGATCAATCAGCCCCAGCATTTT. The encoded protein is CASSPQGINQPQHF.

The rearrangement links TRBV4-1 to TRBJ2-1, with D maybe TRBD1 (5 bases). Germline CDR1 MGHRA, CDR2 YSYEKL. Trimming removed 7 bases at V and 0 bases at J, with 16 bases between. This CDR3 has 16 residues. CDR3 sequence (DNA): TGCGCCAGCAAGCACATGGGGCGGAGCTCCTACAATGAGCAGTTCTTC. This translates into CASKHMGRSSYNEQFF.

J is TRBJ2-7 and V is TRBV3-1; 7 bases align to TRBD1. The CDR3 is 14 amino acids. Germline V gene data show CDR1 as LGHDT and CDR2 as YNNKEL (reference sequence). Trimming at V came to 1 base and at J to 6 bases, leaving 6 bases not matched to a gene. CDR3: CASSQAIGGLEQYF. CDR3 bases: TGTGCCAGCAGCCAAGCGATAGGGGGCCTCGAGCAGTACTTC.

J is TRBJ2-1 and V is TRBV14; 8 bases agree with TRBD1. Germline V gene data show CDR1 as SGHDN and CDR2 as FVKESK. CDR3 size: 13 residues. J was trimmed by 15 bases and V by 2 bases; bases with no gene match: 9. Here the CDR3 DNA reads TGTGCCAGCAGCCAATCTAGGGGACAGGAGGCGTTCTTC. Residues: CASSQSRGQEAFF.

This clonotype was picked up one time. The chain links TRBV25-1 to TRBJ2-7; 7 bases fit TRBD2. CDR1 and CDR2 from the germline V gene are MGHDK and SYGVNS. The CDR3 contains 15 residues. V shed 2 bases and J 0 bases; nucleotides not matched to a gene: 4. The chain's CDR3 is CASSEATSASYEQYF. DNA for the CDR3: TGTGCCAGCAGTGAAGCCACTAGCGCCTCCTACGAGCAGTACTTC.

The genes are TRBV20-1 and TRBJ2-5; a weak D match, TRBD2 (6 bases). V was clipped by 3 bases and J by 3 bases, with 11 bases between them. Per the germline V gene, CDR1 is DFQATT and CDR2 is SNEGSKA (reference sequence). CDR3 size: 13 residues. The CDR3 loop reads CSASGLTEETQYF. CDR3 nucleotides: TGCAGTGCTAGTGGACTAACCGAAGAGACCCAGTACTTC.

The CDR3 sequence is CASSYSLEPQHF. The CDR3 nucleotides read TGTGCCAGCAGTTACTCTTTGGAGCCCCAGCATTTT. The gene calls are TRBV6-6 and TRBJ1-5; the D is unclear. Trimming removed 0 bases at V and 8 bases at J, with 5 bases between. The V gene's germline CDR1 is MNHNY and CDR2 SVGAGI (reference sequence). The CDR3 totals 12 residues.

The chain uses TRBV29-1 and TRBJ1-1; possible D gene TRBD1, 5 bases. The CDR3 is 13 residues long. Per the germline V gene, CDR1 is SQVTM and CDR2 is ANQGSEA. V lost 7 bases and J 3 bases, leaving 15 bases between the germline ends. This CDR3 reads CSAMTELYTEAFF. CDR3 DNA: TGCAGCGCCATGACAGAGTTGTACACTGAAGCTTTCTTT.

The J gene is TRBJ2-5, the V gene TRBV4-1; 10 nucleotides match TRBD2. Germline V gene lookup returns CDR1 MGHRA and CDR2 YSYEKL. The length of the CDR3 is 16 residues. The V gene end was trimmed by 2 bases and the J gene end by 2 bases; junction bases not matched to a gene: 5. The CDR3 here is CASSQPRTSGQETQYF. CDR3 in DNA: TGCGCCAGCAGCCAACCTCGGACTAGCGGTCAAGAGACCCAGTACTTC.

The V and J genes are TRBV29-1 and TRBJ1-1; D gene uncertain. Germline V lookup: CDR1 SQVTM, CDR2 ANQGSEA. CDR3 size: 13 residues. The V gene lost 4 bases and the J gene lost 0 bases, with 9 bases spanning the gap. CDR3 region: CSVVLQMNTEAFF. CDR3 DNA sequence: TGCAGCGTTGTCTTGCAGATGAACACTGAAGCTTTCTTT.

The count of this clonotype is one. This chain joins TRBV20-1 and TRBJ1-2; tentative D call: TRBD1 (5 bases). V lost 0 bases to trimming and J lost 7 bases, with 18 bases between them. The CDR3 covers 15 residues. The V gene's germline CDR1 is DFQATT and CDR2 SNEGSKA (reference sequence). The CDR3 here is CSAREPGGPRGGYTF. CDR3 bases: TGCAGTGCTAGAGAACCGGGAGGCCCTAGGGGTGGCTACACCTTC.

The chain couples TRBV7-2 to TRBJ1-1; D possibly corresponds to TRBD1 (6 bases). Trimming took off 1 base at V and 4 bases at J, with 10 bases between the two ends. Germline V lookup: CDR1 SGHTA, CDR2 FQGNSA. The CDR3 is 14 amino acids. CDR3 protein: CASSLEQGGTEAFF. The CDR3, as DNA: TGTGCCAGCAGCTTAGAACAGGGAGGCACTGAAGCTTTCTTT.

J is TRBJ2-3 and V is TRBV4-2, with D possibly matching TRBD2 (5 bases). The V and J ends lost 0 bases and 0 bases respectively, with 10 bases between them. This CDR3 is 16 amino acids long. Germline V gene sequence: CDR1 LGHNA, CDR2 YNFKEQ. The CDR3 loop reads CASSQDLAASTDTQYF. The CDR3 DNA reads as TGTGCCAGCAGCCAAGACCTAGCAGCTAGCACAGATACGCAGTATTTT.

The rearrangement joins TRBV5-1 to TRBJ2-7; D may be TRBD1 (6 bases). The CDR3 is made up of 14 amino acids. In germline, CDR1 is SGHRS, CDR2 YFSETQ. V was pared by 1 base and J by 6 bases, with 14 bases between. The CDR3 nucleotides read TGCGCCAGCAGCTTGACAACAGGGACCCTCGAGCAGTACTTC. Translation gives CASSLTTGTLEQYF. Using reference TRBV5-1 and TRBJ2-7 for the parts outside the CDR3, the full variable domain is KAGVTQTPRYLIKTRGQQVTLSCSPISGHRSVSWYQQTPGQGLQFLFEYFSETQRNKGNFPGRFSGRQFSNSRSEMNVSTLELGDSALYLCASSLTTGTLEQYFGPGTRLTVT.

The rearrangement links TRBV28 to TRBJ2-5; D possibly corresponds to TRBD1 (6 bases). The V end was cut by 1 base, the J end by 5 bases, with 17 bases between. Germline V gene sequence: CDR1 MDHEN, CDR2 SYDVKM. This CDR3 spans 16 amino acids. In DNA form, the CDR3 reads TGTGCCAGCAGTTTATCAGTCCTCCGAACAGGGGAGACCCAGTACTTC. Translating gives CASSLSVLRTGETQYF.

The chain carries TRBV7-9 and TRBJ1-1; 8 nucleotides agree with TRBD1. V shed 5 bases, J shed 6 bases, and the junction held 14 bases outside the gene matches. Germline lookup yields CDR1 SEHNR and CDR2 FQNEAQ (reference sequence). This CDR3 is 16 amino acids long. DNA for the CDR3: TGTGCCAGCAGCAACCGGACAGGGCGCCTGCAGGCTGAAGCTTTCTTT. It codes for CASSNRTGRLQAEAFF.

V usage is TRBV11-2 and J usage is TRBJ1-4, with D possibly being TRBD1 (5 bases). Looked up from germline, CDR1 is SGHAT and CDR2 is FQNNGV. CDR3 length: 16 amino acids. V shed 2 bases and J shed 3 bases, with 13 bases lying between them. CDR3 in DNA: TGTGCCAGCAGCTTAAAGGGGTCGACTCCTAATGAAAAACTGTTTTTT. Amino acid sequence: CASSLKGSTPNEKLFF.

The chain recombines TRBV10-3 with TRBJ2-1; D is undetermined. CDR1 ENHRY and CDR2 SYGVKD come from the germline V gene. This CDR3 has 13 amino acids. Trimming removed 10 bases at V and 7 bases at J, with 17 bases between. The CDR3 loop reads CATAMDGWNEQFF. The CDR3 nucleotides read TGTGCCACGGCCATGGACGGATGGAATGAGCAGTTCTTC.